The sequence of this TCR beta chain was determined in a study of OX40 agonist ivuxolimab in advanced cancers. Study background: Of the patients, three showed partial responses, one with hepatocellular carcinoma and two with cutaneous melanoma.

TCRdb's table, derived via immunoSEQ multiplex PCR, lists solely in-frame clones and lacks some. Of roughly 38,000 clones listed, about 82% were seen once; the top ten hold less than 3%. The TCR originated in an adult with an advanced solid tumor such as melanoma, head and neck, liver or kidney cancer. Source: CD4+ or CD8+ T cells sorted from blood, taken in a trial of the OX40 agonist ivuxolimab.

Written as DNA, the CDR3 is TGTGCCACCAGCAGCCGGGCCATCTCTGGGGCCAACGTCCTGACTTTC. Protein sequence: CATSSRAISGANVLTF. This chain connects TRBV15 to TRBJ2-6; D is unresolved. Trimming removed 3 bases at V and 0 bases at J, with 9 bases between. The CDR3 has 16 residues. Germline V gene data show CDR1 as LNHNV and CDR2 as YYDKDF (reference sequence).